This T cell receptor beta chain was sequenced during a study of regulatory T cells in long-lasting Graves disease. Overall study context: Patients newly diagnosed with Graves' had been on antithyroid drugs for under 3 months. Findings of the study overall: The persistent group shared 2,500 or so public clonotypes, more than the approximately 890 shared by new patients.

Through Arm-PCR of CDR3 regions and iRepertoire HTBI primers, TCR beta libraries were built. TCRdb independently ran MiXCR on the multiplex PCR reads; one entry per CDR3 protein. The top ten hold just over 20% of the sample, which has about 360,000 distinct CDR3 sequences, 15% to 20% seen once. The time point here: newly diagnosed GD, antithyroid drugs for less than 3 months. Making the TCR library involved RNA that had been extracted from PBMCs. The patients were enrolled through endocrinology in Xi'an, China. V lost 7 bases to trimming and J lost 6 bases; unmatched junction nucleotides: 2. The CDR3 covers 11 residues. The germline CDR1 and CDR2 sequences are GTSNPN and SVGIG (reference sequence). The sample holds many counts of this clonotype. Antigen unknown. The same specimen was also included in a second study, on T cells in Graves' hyperthyroidism and ophthalmopathy.

Source: peripheral blood mononuclear cells (PBMCs), taken at new diagnosis, from a patient treated with antithyroid drugs. The TCR sequence derives from a woman in her late teens or twenties with Graves disease. The J gene is TRBJ1-2, the V gene TRBV30, with TRBD1 matching 10 bases. CDR3 amino acids: CASDRGNGYTF. The CDR3 region has the DNA TGTGCCTCGGACAGGGGGAATGGCTACACCTTC.